What follows is one T cell receptor (beta chain) and its context. What it binds is unknown. As the CDR3 is not closed by the conserved phenylalanine or tryptophan, this likely results from a read error. This entry comes from a study of molecular identifiers for immune sequencing clone quantification. General observations from the study: For effector cells, clones above 20 RNA copies held over 98% of molecules; for naive cells, under 1%.

This CDR3 spans 14 amino acids. From germline, CDR1 is MNHEY and CDR2 SMNVEV (reference sequence). Trimming took off 3 bases at V and 0 bases at J, with 9 bases between the two ends. TCRdb called the PCR reads again in MiXCR, with one record for every CDR3 protein. The sample consists of around 86,000 distinct CDR3 sequences, over 15% of them appearing once. The source of this sequence is a human donor in good health. Some libraries in this study had Jurkat cell RNA spiked in. The chain combines TRBV27 with TRBJ2-7, with D perhaps being TRBD1 or TRBD2 (5 bases each). Sample: naive CD8+ T cells from blood, with Jurkat cell RNA spiked in. Indicated subset: FACS-sorted CD8+CD4-CCR7+CD45RA+ naive T cells. CDR3 coding DNA: TGTGCCAGCAGTTTCGCAGGGAGCTCCTACGAGCAGTACCTC. Its protein is CASSFAGSSYEQYL.